Given below is one T cell receptor beta chain in context. Its antigen is undetermined. PCR used 60 Vbeta primers and 13 Jbeta primers. Some clones are missing from TCRdb's copy, which holds only in-frame ones; the method was immunoSEQ multiplex PCR. The table has hundreds of thousands of clones, about 70% seen once. This sample was taken from a study of cytomegalovirus exposure and HLA in healthy donors. The CDR3 totals 16 residues. With 3 bases clipped from V and 5 bases from J, the junction kept 10 bases outside the gene matches. The V gene's germline CDR1 is SGHRS and CDR2 YFSETQ. Study conclusions and caveats: The study dropped some indistinguishable V segments, TRBV6-2 and TRBV6-3 among them.

Sequencing used PBMCs. This chain connects TRBV5-1 to TRBJ2-1; 8 nucleotides line up with TRBD2. This clonotype was obtained from a man aged 35 to 55 in good health and CMV-seropositive. In DNA form, the CDR3 reads TGCGCCAGCAGCTGGCGGGGGGCAACGTCAAACAATGAGCAGTTCTTC. Its protein is CASSWRGATSNNEQFF.